This TCR beta chain was captured in a study of blood T cell repertoires in COVID-19. Across the study: Samples came from the United States, Italy and Spain, spanning acute and convalescent COVID-19. In each case, the material was cDNA or gDNA derived from T cells, B-cell-depleted T cells, or PBMCs.

In the source study's methods: The authors estimated nucleated cell counts from reference gene primer amplification. Using immunoSEQ multiplex PCR, the repertoire was profiled, and TCRdb retains in-frame clones only, with some absent. That table supplies the V and J calls and clone size; D and trimming were determined from the DNA. The table includes about 120,000 clones, around 90% detected once. In Seattle, patients joined the study during active infection and were tracked longitudinally. The CDR3 covers 14 residues. Germline V lookup: CDR1 MNHEY, CDR2 SVGAGI. Trimming stripped 4 bases from V and 2 bases from J, with 11 bases between.

The sequence was collected from a man aged 55 to 69 with COVID-19, enrolled during active disease. The chain uses TRBV6-5 and TRBJ2-5, with D tentatively TRBD1 (6 bases). Material for sequencing was peripheral blood. The CDR3 bases are TGTGCCAGCAGTTTGGGGGCCAATCAAGAGACCCAGTACTTC. This translates into CASSLGANQETQYF.